The rows below give T cell receptor beta chains drawn from one sample of a study of T cell repertoires and Cas9 in healthy adults. Clones were sequenced by immunoSEQ multiplex PCR, and TCRdb holds only the in-frame ones, with some missing. The sample carries about 22,000 clones, around 90% recorded once. Sequenced sample: CD4+ effector T cells (CD127+, CD25-, CD137-, CD154-) from PBMCs; culture status not recorded. These receptor sequences come from a human donor in good health. The CDR3 runs from the conserved cysteine through the conserved F or W. D genes are given only for firm matches. Rows may omit the clone size; those that give it use once, few, many or a size class.

>TRBJ2-6|-|TRBD1|TRBV4-1
TGCGCCAGCAGCCGCGGACAGGGGGCATATGGGGCCAACGTCCTGACTTTC
CASSRGQGAYGANVLTF
>TRBJ1-6|-|-|TRBV25-1
TGTGCCAGTGGAGAGCTCCGGCATTCACCCCTCCACTTT
CASGELRHSPLHF
>TRBJ1-3|-|TRBD1|TRBV5-5
TGTGCCAGCAGCCAGGGACAGACCGGCTCTGGAAACACCATATATTTT
CASSQGQTGSGNTIYF
>TRBJ2-3|-|TRBD2|TRBV18
TGTGCCAGCTCACCTAAGACTAGCGTCACAGATACGCAGTATTTT
CASSPKTSVTDTQYF
>TRBJ2-2|-|TRBD2|TRBV6-4
TGTGCCAGCCGGCCGACTAGCGGGGGGTCGAACACCGGGGAGCTGTTTTTT
CASRPTSGGSNTGELFF
>TRBJ2-1|-|-|TRBV9
TGTGCCAGCAGCGTACTCACGGGTTCTGTTAACAATGAGCAGTTCTTC
CASSVLTGSVNNEQFF
>TRBJ2-2|-|-|TRBV7-2
TGTGCCAGCAGCTTATTAACCAGCGCGGGCACCGGGGAGCTGTTTTTT
CASSLLTSAGTGELFF
>TRBJ1-1|-|-|TRBV4-1
TGCGCCAGCAGCCCTTTCCCGTTGGGAAGCGGACATGAAGCTTTCTTT
CASSPFPLGSGHEAFF
>TRBJ1-1|-|TRBD1|TRBV6-5
TGTGCCGGGGCCCCGGGACAGGGATCCCGAGCTTTCTTT
CAGAPGQGSRAFF
>TRBJ2-7|once|-|TRBV15
TGTGCCACCAGCAGAGTAAGACAGGCTAACTACGAGCAGTACTTC
CATSRVRQANYEQYF
>TRBJ2-1|-|-|TRBV5-4
TGTGCCAGCAGCTTTAGTCAGCACAATGAGCAGTTCTTC
CASSFSQHNEQFF
>TRBJ1-5|-|-|TRBV2
TGTGCCAGCAGGGATAGCAATCAGCCCCAGCATTTT
CASRDSNQPQHF
>TRBJ1-5|-|-|TRBV18
TGTGCCAGCTCACCTACGGTAGGGGCCAGCAATCAGCCCCAGCATTTT
CASSPTVGASNQPQHF
>TRBJ1-3|-|-|TRBV7-9
TGTGCCAGCAGCCCAGGGAGAATAGTCTCTGGAAACACCATATATTTT
CASSPGRIVSGNTIYF
>TRBJ1-1|once|-|TRBV6-5
TGTGCCAGCAGCCCAACAGGGAACACTGAAGCTTTCTTT
CASSPTGNTEAFF
>TRBJ2-7|-|-|TRBV19
TGTGCCAGTAGTCCTCGCTCCCCCCGGGAAGGCGTTACCTACGAGCAGTACTTC
CASSPRSPREGVTYEQYF
>TRBJ1-1|-|-|TRBV28
TGTGCCAGCAGTTTAGGCGACCGGGTGACTGAAGCTTTCTTT
CASSLGDRVTEAFF
>TRBJ2-3|-|-|TRBV19
TGTGCCAGTAGTCCTCTAGGTTCAGATACGCAGTATTTT
CASSPLGSDTQYF
>TRBJ2-7|-|-|TRBV28
TGTGCCAGCACCCAATCGGCGGGACGGATCTACGAGCAGTACTTC
CASTQSAGRIYEQYF
>TRBJ2-5|-|-|TRBV28
TGTGCCAGCAGTACAGGGTGGGAAGAGACCCAGTACTTC
CASSTGWEETQYF
>TRBJ1-2|few|-|TRBV10-3
TGTGCCATCTCCCAGGATTTCGGCTACACCTTC
CAISQDFGYTF
>TRBJ1-3|once|-|TRBV28
TGTGCCAGCAGTCCAGGGACCCAAAGTACAGGGATGGGTTTTTTCTCTGGAAACACCATATATTTT
CASSPGTQSTGMGFFSGNTIYF
>TRBJ2-2|-|-|TRBV6-6
TGTGCCAGCCTGGCGGGGCGGGAGCTGTTTTTT
CASLAGRELFF
>TRBJ2-7|-|TRBD1|TRBV4-2
TGTGCCAGCAGCTTTGAACAGGGGGCGGTTGAGAACGAGCAGTACTTC
CASSFEQGAVENEQYF
>TRBJ1-2|-|-|TRBV7-9
TGTGCCAGCAGCTTAGCGACAGGTCCCCACCCGGGGTATGGCTACACCTTC
CASSLATGPHPGYGYTF
>TRBJ1-5|-|TRBD1|TRBV7-7
TGTGCTAGCAGCTTGATGGACAGGGGGCTTCGCAATCAGCCCCAGCATTTT
CASSLMDRGLRNQPQHF
>TRBJ1-5|-|TRBD1|TRBV6-1
TGTGCCAGCAACCTGGGACAGGGGGGCAATCAGCCCCAGCATTTT
CASNLGQGGNQPQHF
>TRBJ2-7|-|-|TRBV5-4
TGTGCCAGCAGCTTGGAGGGACAACTCTCCTACGAGCAGTACTTC
CASSLEGQLSYEQYF
>TRBJ2-4|-|-|TRBV10-1
TGCGCCAGCAGTGATGGGGCCAAAAACATTCAGTACTTC
CASSDGAKNIQYF
>TRBJ1-3|-|-|TRBV5-8
TGTGCCAGCAGCTTGGGAGACACGCACTCTGGAAACACCATATATTTT
CASSLGDTHSGNTIYF
>TRBJ2-1|few|TRBD1|TRBV28
TGTGCCAGCAGCCAAAACGGGGCCCCAGGGGGAGAGCAGTTCTTC
CASSQNGAPGGEQFF
>TRBJ2-7|-|TRBD2|TRBV6-1
TGTGCCAGCAGTGACCGTCTGGGGGAACTAGCGGCCCTGGACGAGCAGTACTTC
CASSDRLGELAALDEQYF
>TRBJ2-7|few|-|TRBV10-3
TGTGCCATCAGTGATAGGGGGATGGGGCAGTACTTC
CAISDRGMGQYF
>TRBJ2-3|once|TRBD2|TRBV5-1
TGCGCCAGCAGCTTGCAGCGGGGGGCCCGCACAGATACGCAGTATTTT
CASSLQRGARTDTQYF
>TRBJ2-7|-|-|TRBV10-1
TGCGCCAGCAGTGCAGGGTCCTACGAGCAGTACTTC
CASSAGSYEQYF
>TRBJ2-7|-|-|TRBV7-2
TGTGCCAGCAGCCCCGGACTACCCCCAAGCTGGGAGCAGTACTTC
CASSPGLPPSWEQYF